This entry lists 4 T cell receptor beta chains sequenced from one sample in a study of T cell repertoires in cytomegalovirus infection. One entry per CDR3 protein results from TCRdb running MiXCR on the reads. The table shows about 830,000 distinct CDR3 sequences, with about 30% occurring only once. Their target antigens are unknown. The material sequenced was cultured CD8+ T cells from PBMCs, taken from culture after CMV antigen stimulation. These receptors were obtained from a human donor in good health (CMV status not recorded). Some clones in this sample may be carry-over from other donors' samples.

At least ten counts were recorded for this clonotype. The chain couples TRBV6-6 to TRBJ2-3; 7 nucleotides line up with TRBD2. With 2 bases clipped from V and 0 bases from J, the junction kept 5 bases outside the gene matches. Germline V lookup: CDR1 MNHNY, CDR2 SVGAGI (reference sequence). The CDR3 spans 16 residues. The CDR3, as DNA: TGTGCCAGCAGTTACATCCAGCGGGGAAGCACAGATACGCAGTATTTT. This gives the protein CASSYIQRGSTDTQYF.

About this clonotype: The junction and the germline gene differ at one end; a read error may be behind it. V and J are TRBV23-1 and TRBJ2-3; tentatively, D is TRBD1 (6 bases). TRBV23-1 is treated as an ORF (open reading frame) with a function not yet certain. The CDR3 runs to 17 residues. The CDR3 region has the DNA TGCTCCAGCAGTCAACCCGGACAGACCCCTAACACAGATACGCAGTATTTT. Protein product: CSSSQPGQTPNTDTQYF.

This chain connects TRBV4-1 to TRBJ2-5; tentatively, D is TRBD2 (6 bases). The germline gives CDR1 MGHRA, CDR2 YSYEKL. The germline V and J ends were trimmed by 4 bases and 3 bases, with 15 bases remaining between them. This CDR3 comprises 15 residues. CDR3: CASSLGLGGKETQYF. The CDR3 coding sequence is TGCGCCAGCAGCCTCGGCCTGGGGGGTAAAGAGACCCAGTACTTC.

There are many counts of this clonotype. The chain combines TRBV7-9 with TRBJ2-5; 7 bases are shared with TRBD1. Germline trimming cut 3 bases from V and 4 bases from J; bases unmatched to any gene: 5. Germline CDR1 is SEHNR and CDR2 is FQNEAQ (reference sequence). The CDR3 has 14 amino acids. Here the CDR3 reads CASSFRDSGETQYF. CDR3 sequence (DNA): TGTGCCAGCAGCTTCCGGGACAGCGGAGAGACCCAGTACTTC.